This TCR beta chain was found in a study of patients and donors after allogeneic stem cell transplantation. TCRdb passed the RT-PCR reads through MiXCR, listing each CDR3 protein once. This sample yields some 31,000 distinct CDR3 sequences, of which around 35% are seen a single time; more than 65% belongs to the top ten. Trimming shortened V by 6 bases and J by 4 bases, and 21 bases separated the two germline ends. This CDR3 is 16 amino acids long. Germline V gene sequence: CDR1 MNHEY, CDR2 SVGEGT. The chain is built from TRBV6-2 or TRBV6-3 and TRBJ1-2; the D gene is possibly TRBD1 (5 bases). Material for sequencing was blood, either unsorted or a sorted T cell fraction (not recorded which). This TCR came from a human donor who was either an allogeneic HSCT recipient or a stem cell or donor lymphocyte infusion donor (not recorded which). It is not recorded whose cells these are; they may come from a transplant donor. CDR3 nucleotides: TGTGCCAGCAGACGGTGGGGGACGGAGGAATCCTATGGCTACACCTTC. Translating gives CASRRWGTEESYGYTF.